These T cell receptor beta chains were read from a single sample in a study of T cell responses to AZD1222 COVID-19 vaccine. This table comes from immunoSEQ multiplex PCR, and its TCRdb copy is limited to in-frame clones, with some not included. This sample has more than 85,000 clones, with about 88% found just once. Source: peripheral blood, taken on day 0 of AZD1222 vaccination. The source of these receptors is an adult in good health. CDR3s include the opening cysteine and the closing phenylalanine or tryptophan. Fields, in order: clone size, J gene, D gene, V gene, CDR3 DNA, CDR3 protein. A D gene is named only where the DNA matches it firmly. The listing skips clone size in some rows; elsewhere it reads once, few, many or a size class.

- TRBJ1-4 - TRBV14 TGTGCCAGCAGCCAAGATCTCCCAGGGTCTAGCGAAAAACTGTTTTTT CASSQDLPGSSEKLFF
once TRBJ1-2 - TRBV10-3 TGTGCCATCAGTGAGTCGCAGGGGAGGGGCTACACCTTC CAISESQGRGYTF
- TRBJ2-7 - TRBV11-3 TGTGCCAGCAGCCAGGGGGGCCTCGGATCCTACGAGCAGTACTTC CASSQGGLGSYEQYF
once TRBJ2-5 TRBD1 TRBV12-5 TGTGCTAGTGGTTTGTCCACCCCCAACAGGGGGCAGACCCAGTACTTC CASGLSTPNRGQTQYF
- TRBJ1-3 - TRBV27 TGTGCCAGCAGTGCCTACAGCTCTGGAAACACCATATATTTT CASSAYSSGNTIYF
- TRBJ1-2 - TRBV19 TGTGCCAGTAGTATAGCGGTACGAAGGGGCTACACCTTC CASSIAVRRGYTF
- TRBJ2-1 TRBD2 TRBV6-4 TGTGCCAGCAGCCCCACCTTAGCGGGAGGGGGCAATGAGCAGTTCTTC CASSPTLAGGGNEQFF
- TRBJ1-2 - TRBV28 TGTGCCAGCGCACTCGACGGGGTGTATGGCTACACCTTC CASALDGVYGYTF
- TRBJ2-5 TRBD2 TRBV9 TGTGCCAGCAGCATCCAGGGGTCTAGCGGGGGGCCCTGGGGAGAGACCCAGTACTTC CASSIQGSSGGPWGETQYF
- TRBJ2-5 - TRBV6-2/TRBV6-3 TGTGCCAGCAGTACCCGCCTCTACCAAGAGACCCAGTACTTC CASSTRLYQETQYF
- TRBJ2-1 TRBD2 TRBV19 TGTGCCAGTAGTCCACTAGCGGGAGTTAACAATGAGCAGTTCTTC CASSPLAGVNNEQFF
- TRBJ1-3 TRBD1 TRBV28 TGTGCCAGCAGTCTGACAGGGAGCCCTGGAAACACCATATATTTT CASSLTGSPGNTIYF
- TRBJ1-2 - TRBV21-1 TGTGCCAGTCGGACAGTAGGCGACTATGGCTACACCTTC CASRTVGDYGYTF
few TRBJ1-1 - TRBV7-6 TGTGCCAGCAGCTTAGGCGGCGGATTTGGGAGCACTGAAGCTTTCTTT CASSLGGGFGSTEAFF
- TRBJ2-3 - TRBV7-3 TGTGCCAGCAGCCTCTCCGGGTCCACAGATACGCAGTATTTT CASSLSGSTDTQYF
- TRBJ1-1 - TRBV4-2 TGTGCCAGCAGCCAAGGCAGGGAGCCGAACACTGAAGCTTTCTTT CASSQGREPNTEAFF
- TRBJ1-2 - TRBV5-1 TGCGCCAGCAGTCCCGCCCTTGGAGGGAGGAAGAACTATGGCTACACCTTC CASSPALGGRKNYGYTF
- TRBJ1-2 - TRBV6-5 TGTGCCAGCAGTCCGACTCTGGCGGGTGGCTACACCTTC CASSPTLAGGYTF
- TRBJ1-1 TRBD1 TRBV5-1 TGCGCCAGCAGCCCCGGACAGGGGGTGGCTAAGGGTGAAGCTTTCTTT CASSPGQGVAKGEAFF
- TRBJ2-1 TRBD1 TRBV11-3 TGTGCCAGCAGCTCCCCAGGGAGGACAGGGTCCTACAATGAGCAGTTCTTC CASSSPGRTGSYNEQFF
- TRBJ2-7 - TRBV4-1 TGCGCCAGCAGCCAAGCGGGGGTCCACGAGCAGTACTTC CASSQAGVHEQYF
- TRBJ1-2 TRBD1 TRBV6-5 TGTGCCAGCAGCAGGACAGGGACTAACTATGGCTACACCTTC CASSRTGTNYGYTF
- TRBJ2-1 - TRBV14 TGTGCCAGCAGCCAATATCAGTTTTCCTACAATGAGCAGTTCTTC CASSQYQFSYNEQFF
- TRBJ2-2 TRBD1 TRBV2 TGTGCCACCTCCGGGACAGGGGTCGCCGGGGAGCTGTTTTTT CATSGTGVAGELFF
- TRBJ2-7 - TRBV5-4 TGTGCCAGCAGCTTACCCGCCGGGACTGTCGGCTACGAGCAGTACTTC CASSLPAGTVGYEQYF
few TRBJ1-1 - TRBV7-9 TGTGCCAGCCGTTTTGGGGGGAACACTGAAGCTTTCTTT CASRFGGNTEAFF
- TRBJ2-1 TRBD1 TRBV19 TGTGCCAGTAGTGTCTGGGACAGTTACAATGAGCAGTTCTTC CASSVWDSYNEQFF
once TRBJ1-5 TRBD1 TRBV6-5 TGTGCCACCGCCTTGACAGGGGGCGTTCAGCCCCAGCATTTT CATALTGGVQPQHF
- TRBJ2-7 - TRBV28 TGTGCCAGCGCGGACGAGCAATTCAACGAGCAGTACTTC CASADEQFNEQYF
- TRBJ2-3 - TRBV19 TGTGCCAGTAGTATAAGGGGCACAAGCACAGATACGCAGTATTTT CASSIRGTSTDTQYF
- TRBJ1-5 TRBD1 TRBV27 TGTGCCAGCAGTCCTCGGACAGGGCGGAATCAGCCCCAGCATTTT CASSPRTGRNQPQHF
- TRBJ1-1 - TRBV5-6 TGTGCCAGCAGCTTGGAAGGGGCAGCCCTGAAAGCTTTCTTT CASSLEGAALKAFF
- TRBJ1-6 TRBD1 TRBV6-2/TRBV6-3 TGTGCCAGCAGCTATCGGACAGGGGGCTTTTGGAATTCACCCCTCCACTTT CASSYRTGGFWNSPLHF
- TRBJ2-3 TRBD2 TRBV28 TGTGCCAGCAGTCCGGGACTAGCGGGCGGTACGCAGTATTTT CASSPGLAGGTQYF
once TRBJ2-1 - TRBV4-2 TGTGCCAGCAGCCCCTCCGGGGGAGTAAAGTTCTTC CASSPSGGVKFF
- TRBJ1-2 - TRBV7-2 TGTGCCAGCAGCTACGCAGGGACCTATGGCTACACCTTC CASSYAGTYGYTF
- TRBJ2-2 - TRBV30 TGTGCCTGGAGTGTATCATATCGGTCCGGGGAGCTGTTTTTT CAWSVSYRSGELFF
- TRBJ1-3 - TRBV30 TGTGCCTGGGAGCAGGGAAACACCATATATTTT CAWEQGNTIYF
- TRBJ1-2 - TRBV20-1 TGCAGTGCTAGGACTGGCTATGGCTACACCTTC CSARTGYGYTF
- TRBJ2-1 - TRBV7-9 TGTGCCAGCAGCCCCCGGGAGTACAATGAGCAGTTCTTC CASSPREYNEQFF
- TRBJ2-3 TRBD2 TRBV2 TGTGCCAGCACTTGGCGGGAGGTGACAGATACGCAGTATTTT CASTWREVTDTQYF
- TRBJ2-1 TRBD2 TRBV7-2 TGTGCCAGCAGCCCAAGACTCCGCGGGGGGACCTACAATGAGCAGTTCTTC CASSPRLRGGTYNEQFF
- TRBJ1-1 - TRBV7-3 TGTGCCAGCAGCTTACGTGCCGGGGTCACTGAAGCTTTCTTT CASSLRAGVTEAFF
- TRBJ2-3 TRBD1 TRBV20-1 TGCAGTGCTAGTCCCGGGACAGGGCAGTATTTT CSASPGTGQYF
once TRBJ2-3 - TRBV2 TGTGCCAGCAAAGGGGGTAGGGGGGACACGCAGTATTTT CASKGGRGDTQYF
- TRBJ1-5 - TRBV5-1 TGCGCCAGCAGCTTGGACGGGAATCAGCCCCAGCATTTT CASSLDGNQPQHF
- TRBJ2-1 TRBD2 TRBV7-2 TGTGCCAGCACCCTCGGAGGTCTAGCGGGAGTCGGTGAGCAGTTCTTC CASTLGGLAGVGEQFF
- TRBJ1-5 - TRBV11-2 TGTGCCAGCAGCGAGAGGGGCTATAGCAATCAGCCCCAGCATTTT CASSERGYSNQPQHF
- TRBJ1-3 - TRBV4-1 TGCGCCAGCAGCTTAATAATGACGGGAACCATATATTTT CASSLIMTGTIYF
- TRBJ1-1 TRBD1 TRBV2 TGTGCCAGCAGTTTTGACAGGGGGATTAACATGAACACTGAAGCTTTCTTT CASSFDRGINMNTEAFF
- TRBJ2-3 - TRBV10-3 TGTGCCATCAGTGAGTCCGGCAGGGGCTTGGTGGATACGCAGTATTTT CAISESGRGLVDTQYF
few TRBJ1-2 TRBD1 TRBV3-1/TRBV3-2 TGTGCCAGCAGCCCATCAACAGGGGGGGGCTACACCTTC CASSPSTGGGYTF
once TRBJ1-4 - TRBV30 TGTGCCTGGAGTGTAGAAGGGTTGGAGGAAAAACTGTTTTTT CAWSVEGLEEKLFF
- TRBJ2-3 - TRBV4-1 TGCGCCAGCAGCCAAGGTTATGGGCTAACCACAGATACGCAGTATTTT CASSQGYGLTTDTQYF
few TRBJ1-5 - TRBV6-1 TGTGCCAGCAGTGAAGGGGGGATTGAGCAGCCCCAGCATTTT CASSEGGIEQPQHF